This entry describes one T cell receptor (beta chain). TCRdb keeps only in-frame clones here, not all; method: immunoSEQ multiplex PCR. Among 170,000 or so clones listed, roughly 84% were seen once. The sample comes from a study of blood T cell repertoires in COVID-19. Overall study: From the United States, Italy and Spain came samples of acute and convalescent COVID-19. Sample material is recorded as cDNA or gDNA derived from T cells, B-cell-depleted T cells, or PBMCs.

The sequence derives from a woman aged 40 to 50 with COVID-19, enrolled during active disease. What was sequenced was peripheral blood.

Written as DNA, the CDR3 is TGTGCCAGCAGCTTACCCCCCCGACAGGGGACGGACACTGAAGCTTTCTTT. Residues: CASSLPPRQGTDTEAFF. V usage is TRBV7-9 and J usage is TRBJ1-1, with 8 bases aligning to TRBD1. V dropped 2 bases and J dropped 3; count of bases not matched to a gene: 11. This CDR3 comprises 17 residues. The germline V gene encodes CDR1 SEHNR and CDR2 FQNEAQ (reference sequence).